These 25 T cell receptor beta chains originate from one sample sequenced in a study of blood T cell repertoires in COVID-19 (dated by TCRdb to the early 2020s). Libraries were prepared through the immunoSEQ multiplex PCR assay. TCRdb took over this immuneACCESS table, retaining in-frame rearrangements with V and J assigned. Such tables are incomplete; in checked studies, under half of the missing clones stem from an unresolved V gene, and the remainder is unexplained. Counted in this sample were about 69,000 clones; roughly 73% of them appeared once. The ten largest clones represent 45% to 60% of the sample. The sample consisted of peripheral blood. The receptor set was obtained from a human donor in a cohort sampled during active COVID-19.

This chain links TRBV10-3 with TRBJ2-2, with 11 bases fitting TRBD2. Trimming took 4 bases from V and 5 from J; bases not matched to a gene: 9. There are 17 residues in the CDR3. CDR1 ENHRY and CDR2 SYGVKD come from the germline V gene. Here the CDR3 reads CAISGTSGRSETGELFF. CDR3 coding DNA: TGTGCCATCAGTGGTACTAGCGGGAGATCGGAAACCGGGGAGCTGTTTTTT.

This chain joins TRBV10-3 and TRBJ1-3; no clear D gene. The ends were cut back, 6 bases at V and 0 bases at J, with 6 bases in the middle. Germline CDR1 and CDR2: ENHRY and SYGVKD. The CDR3 runs 13 residues. For the CDR3, the DNA is TGTGCCATCAGACGGGACTCTGGAAACACCATATATTTT. Encoded protein: CAIRRDSGNTIYF.

This clone turned up a few times. The chain couples TRBV21-1 to TRBJ1-1. TRBV21-1 is annotated as a pseudogene. The CDR3 runs to 15 residues. This chain's CDR3 is CASSCGGVGSTEAFF. CDR3 DNA sequence: TGTGCCAGCAGCTGCGGGGGGGTGGGAAGCACTGAAGCTTTCTTT.

As DNA, the CDR3 is TGTGCCAGCAGTGAAGATGCTAGCGGGAGTGGCGAGCAGTACTTC. It specifies CASSEDASGSGEQYF. The chain employs TRBV6-1 and TRBJ2-7; the match to TRBD2 covers 10 bases. The V and J ends lost 1 base and 6 bases, in that order; junction bases with no gene match: 6. The CDR3 runs to 15 residues. Germline loops: CDR1 MNHNS, CDR2 SASEGT.

This chain uses TRBV10-1 with TRBJ2-3, with 9 bases fitting TRBD1. Germline V CDR1 and CDR2: WNHNN, SYGVQD (reference sequence). The CDR3 contains 16 residues. Germline trimming cut 0 bases from V and 4 bases from J; bases unmatched to any gene: 5. This CDR3 reads CASSESGTGPPDTQYF. The CDR3 coding sequence is TGCGCCAGCAGTGAGTCCGGGACAGGGCCCCCAGATACGCAGTATTTT.

This chain uses TRBV5-1 with TRBJ2-5, with 8 bases matching TRBD2. This CDR3 spans 19 amino acids. Germline V CDR1 and CDR2: SGHRS, YFSETQ. The V gene end was trimmed by 1 base and the J gene end by 0 bases; junction bases not matched to a gene: 14. The CDR3 region is CASSLRLAFANRYQETQYF. The CDR3 DNA reads as TGCGCCAGCAGCTTGAGACTAGCGTTTGCTAATCGCTACCAAGAGACCCAGTACTTC.

The chain couples TRBV10-3 to TRBJ2-1, with 10 positions matching TRBD1. CDR3 length equals 13 residues. CDR1 and CDR2 (germline): ENHRY, SYGVKD. The V segment lost 11 bases and the J segment 4 bases; nucleotides outside the gene matches: 5. CDR3 DNA sequence: TGTGCCTTGGGACAGGGGACGTACAATGAGCAGTTCTTC. As protein: CALGQGTYNEQFF.

The genes are TRBV6-6 and TRBJ2-7; TRBD1 matches at 9 bases. Germline loops: CDR1 MNHNY, CDR2 SVGAGI (reference sequence). CDR3 length: 16 amino acids. With V trimmed by 5 bases and J by 4 bases, 12 bases remained unmatched. The CDR3 DNA follows: TGTGCCAGCAGTCCCCCGGGGACAGGGAGTGCTTACGAGCAGTACTTC. Its translation is CASSPPGTGSAYEQYF.

This clone came up a few times. The chain is built from TRBV9 and TRBJ1-4, with 8 bases aligning to TRBD1. The CDR3 runs to 16 residues. Germline CDR1 and CDR2: SGDLS and YYNGEE. Germline trimming cut 0 bases from V and 6 bases from J; bases unmatched to any gene: 7. The CDR3 loop reads CASSVDSAGGYEKLFF. Written as DNA, the CDR3 is TGTGCCAGCAGCGTAGATAGCGCAGGGGGCTATGAAAAACTGTTTTTT.

This clone was seen a handful of times. V and J are TRBV4-2 and TRBJ2-3, with 15 nucleotides matching TRBD2. Germline V gene lookup returns CDR1 LGHNA and CDR2 YNFKEQ. The CDR3 runs 18 residues. J was trimmed by 4 bases and V by 4 bases; bases with no gene match: 9. This chain's CDR3 is CASSPRTSGRAGADTQYF. CDR3 in DNA: TGTGCCAGCAGCCCCCGGACTAGCGGGAGGGCCGGCGCAGATACGCAGTATTTT.

CDR3 sequence: CATPRTGSYEQYF. The CDR3, as DNA: TGTGCCACACCGAGGACAGGGAGCTACGAGCAGTACTTC. The rearrangement uses TRBV30 and TRBJ2-7; 8 positions agree with TRBD1. There are 13 residues in the CDR3. CDR1 GTSNPN and CDR2 SVGIG come from the germline V gene (reference sequence). Germline trimming cut 8 bases from V and 3 bases from J; bases unmatched to any gene: 9.

This chain joins TRBV5-1 and TRBJ2-7; 9 bases line up with TRBD1. V shed 4 bases, J shed 0 bases, and the junction held 5 bases outside the gene matches. From germline, CDR1 is SGHRS and CDR2 YFSETQ. The CDR3 is 15 amino acids. The CDR3 loop reads CASSQQQGASYEQYF. DNA for the CDR3: TGCGCCAGCAGCCAACAACAGGGGGCCTCCTACGAGCAGTACTTC.

In its sample, this clone was seen once. The chain has TRBV6-5 and TRBJ1-5; 7 bases align to TRBD1. The ends lost 10 bases at V and 5 bases at J; junction bases unmatched: 8. The CDR3 totals 13 residues. Germline V lookup: CDR1 MNHEY, CDR2 SVGAGI. The CDR3 DNA reads TGTGCCACAGGGACAGCCGGGGATCAGCCCCAGCATTTT. This translates into CATGTAGDQPQHF.

This chain uses TRBV6-5 with TRBJ2-7, with D possibly TRBD1 on 6 matching bases. In germline, CDR1 is MNHEY, CDR2 SVGAGI. The length of the CDR3 is 15 residues. V was pared by 6 bases and J by 0 bases, with 15 bases between. As DNA, the CDR3 is TGTGCCAGCAGCCCCCGACAGGTTAGCTCCTACGAGCAGTACTTC. It specifies CASSPRQVSSYEQYF.

The V and J genes are TRBV18 and TRBJ2-5; D possibly corresponds to TRBD2 (5 bases). This CDR3 is built from 12 residues. V dropped 5 bases and J dropped 5 bases, with 9 bases sitting between them. Germline V gene data show CDR1 as KGHSH and CDR2 as LQKENI. CDR3 loop: CASSASGETQYF. The CDR3 DNA reads TGTGCCAGCTCAGCAAGCGGCGAGACCCAGTACTTC. The variable domain in full, with the rest retrieved from reference TRBV18 and TRBJ2-5, is NAGVMQNPRHLVRRRGQEARLRCSPMKGHSHVYWYRQLPEEGLKFMVYLQKENIIDESGMPKERFSAEFPKEGPSILRIQQVVRGDSAAYFCASSASGETQYFGPGTRLLVL.

The chain has TRBV28 and TRBJ2-3; 7 bases fit TRBD2. The CDR3 contains 15 residues. Trimming took 2 bases from V and 2 from J; bases not matched to a gene: 4. Germline V gene sequence: CDR1 MDHEN, CDR2 SYDVKM. The CDR3 protein is CASSLGGDLTDTQYF. In DNA, the CDR3 is TGTGCCAGCAGTTTAGGGGGGGACCTCACAGATACGCAGTATTTT.

This rearrangement joins TRBV7-6 to TRBJ2-7; a possible D gene is TRBD2 (5 bases). The CDR3 length is 13 residues. Germline CDR1 SGHVS, CDR2 FNYEAQ. The V gene lost 0 bases and the J gene lost 7 bases, with 10 bases spanning the gap. As DNA, the CDR3 is TGTGCCAGCAGCTTAGCGGGAGACGGAGAGCAGTACTTC. Translated, it gives CASSLAGDGEQYF.

The rearrangement joins TRBV5-1 to TRBJ2-1; 8 nucleotides align to TRBD2. The germline CDR1 and CDR2 sequences are SGHRS and YFSETQ. The CDR3 runs to 14 residues. V shed 4 bases, J shed 3 bases, and the junction held 3 bases outside the gene matches. The CDR3 sequence is CASSPLAGYNEQFF. CDR3 DNA: TGCGCCAGCAGCCCTCTAGCGGGCTACAATGAGCAGTTCTTC.

The rearrangement uses TRBV10-2 and TRBJ2-5; D not certain. The CDR3 is 14 residues long. V was shortened by 3 bases and J by 5 bases, with 13 bases between the two germline ends. CDR1 is WSHSY and CDR2 is SAAADI in the germline V gene. The CDR3 sequence is CASSETLGVETQYF. In nucleotides, the CDR3 is TGCGCCAGCAGTGAAACACTGGGCGTTGAGACCCAGTACTTC.

This clone appeared a few times. The V gene is TRBV10-1, the J gene TRBJ2-1; 8 nucleotides agree with TRBD1. This CDR3 has 14 residues. CDR1 and CDR2 (germline): WNHNN, SYGVQD (reference sequence). The trim removed 6 bases at V and 3 bases at J, leaving 4 bases unmatched. CDR3 loop: CASSPTGVYNEQFF. The DNA of the CDR3 is TGCGCCAGCAGCCCGACAGGGGTCTACAATGAGCAGTTCTTC.

The chain has TRBV7-9 and TRBJ2-1, with TRBD2 identical over 9 bases. Germline lookup yields CDR1 SEHNR and CDR2 FQNEAQ (reference sequence). This CDR3 has 12 amino acids. J gave up 13 bases and V 4 bases, and 5 bases lay outside the gene matches. CDR3 protein: CASSSLAGAQFF. CDR3 in DNA: TGTGCCAGCAGCTCATTAGCGGGAGCCCAGTTCTTC.

This clone was observed a single time. V usage is TRBV5-1 and J usage is TRBJ1-1, with D maybe TRBD1 (6 bases). The CDR3 runs 14 residues. V was clipped by 1 base and J by 0 bases, with 7 bases between them. Germline loops: CDR1 SGHRS, CDR2 YFSETQ. Written as DNA, the CDR3 is TGCGCCAGCAGCTTGACAGGGATGAACACTGAAGCTTTCTTT. This translates into CASSLTGMNTEAFF.

The chain joins TRBV19 to TRBJ1-5; D not certain. Deletions cut 3 bases from V and 6 bases from J, with 12 bases between. CDR3 length: 14 amino acids. Per germline, CDR1 LNHDA and CDR2 SQIVND (reference sequence). The CDR3 DNA reads as TGTGCCAGTAGTATTTCGGGAAAGCTTCAGCCCCAGCATTTT. Translating it yields CASSISGKLQPQHF.

Only one count was recorded for this clone. V usage is TRBV2 and J usage is TRBJ1-2; 8 bases match TRBD1. V shed 8 bases and J 5 bases; nucleotides not matched to a gene: 7. This CDR3 has 13 residues. CDR1 is SNHLY, CDR2 FYNNEI, per germline. CDR3: CASGRDRIYGYTF. CDR3 DNA sequence: TGTGCCAGCGGCCGGGACAGGATTTATGGCTACACCTTC.

The genes are TRBV19 and TRBJ1-5; TRBD1 is a possible D gene (6 bases). The V end was cut by 3 bases, the J end by 0 bases, with 15 bases between. Germline V lookup: CDR1 LNHDA, CDR2 SQIVND (reference sequence). The CDR3 sequence is 17 residues long. This CDR3 reads CASSITGRVSSNQPQHF. The CDR3 DNA sequence: TGTGCCAGTAGTATTACAGGGCGGGTTTCTAGCAATCAGCCCCAGCATTTT.